The 30 T cell receptor beta chains given below trace back to one sample, sequenced in a study of blood T cell repertoires in COVID-19. Profiling relied on immunoSEQ multiplex PCR, and the TCRdb table lists in-frame clones only, not all of them. The table includes fewer than 130,000 clones, 80% to 90% detected once. The sample was peripheral blood. The source is a woman of 80 years or more with acute or convalescent COVID-19.

The chain recombines TRBV19 with TRBJ1-1, with 8 bases that match TRBD1. Trimming removed 3 bases from V and 4 bases from J; junction bases left unmatched: 10. CDR3 size: 16 residues. The germline gives CDR1 LNHDA, CDR2 SQIVND (reference sequence). DNA of the CDR3: TGTGCCAGTAGTATGGGTCCCCGGGACAGGAGCACTGAAGCTTTCTTT. Amino acids: CASSMGPRDRSTEAFF.

This clone showed up just a few times. This rearrangement joins TRBV5-1 to TRBJ1-2, with 7 bases that match TRBD1. The CDR3 totals 15 residues. Germline loops: CDR1 SGHRS, CDR2 YFSETQ. The ends lost 4 bases at V and 1 base at J; junction bases unmatched: 7. The CDR3 DNA is TGCGCCAGCAGCCCTGGCGGGACAGATAACTATGGCTACACCTTC. Protein product: CASSPGGTDNYGYTF. The whole variable domain, remainder taken from reference TRBV5-1 and TRBJ1-2, is KAGVTQTPRYLIKTRGQQVTLSCSPISGHRSVSWYQQTPGQGLQFLFEYFSETQRNKGNFPGRFSGRQFSNSRSEMNVSTLELGDSALYLCASSPGGTDNYGYTFGSGTRLTVV.

The V call is TRBV19, the J call TRBJ1-1; weak D call: TRBD1 (5 bases). V was clipped by 3 bases and J by 5 bases, with 19 bases between them. The CDR3 runs to 16 residues. Germline V gene sequence: CDR1 LNHDA, CDR2 SQIVND (reference sequence). CDR3 nucleotide sequence: TGTGCCAGTAGTATTGCCCCCCATTTAAGGACAACTGAAGCTTTCTTT. Residues: CASSIAPHLRTTEAFF.

V is TRBV7-9 and J is TRBJ2-7; maybe TRBD1 (7 bases). CDR1 is SEHNR and CDR2 is FQNEAQ in the germline V gene (reference sequence). The CDR3 spans 15 residues. V was cut by 2 bases and J by 2 bases, with 13 bases left in between. The CDR3 nucleotides are TGTGCCAGCAGCTTAACCTCAGGGGGGACCTACGAGCAGTACTTC. Translating gives CASSLTSGGTYEQYF.

The chain recombines TRBV27 with TRBJ2-1, with 8 positions matching TRBD1. V lost 6 bases and J lost 4; bases outside the gene matches: 11. The CDR3 has 16 residues. Germline V CDR1 and CDR2: MNHEY, SMNVEV (reference sequence). The CDR3: CASSPPGTGEYNEQFF. CDR3 sequence (DNA): TGTGCCAGCAGCCCACCCGGGACAGGAGAATACAATGAGCAGTTCTTC.

This CDR3 is CSAGVSGRRNTGELFF. CDR3 bases: TGCAGCGCCGGTGTCTCAGGGAGGAGGAACACCGGGGAGCTGTTTTTT. The chain has TRBV29-1 and TRBJ2-2, with a possible D match to TRBD2 (6 bases). The CDR3 has 16 amino acids. V was clipped by 7 bases and J by 1 base, with 19 bases between them. The germline CDR1 and CDR2 sequences are SQVTM and ANQGSEA.

V is TRBV5-1 and J is TRBJ2-3, with 12 positions matching TRBD2. This CDR3 has 13 amino acids. Germline-derived CDR1 and CDR2 are SGHRS and YFSETQ. V lost 9 bases to trimming and J lost 6 bases; unmatched junction nucleotides: 5. Here the CDR3 DNA reads TGCGCCACGCGGACTAGCGGGGTCGATACGCAGTATTTT. This codes for CATRTSGVDTQYF.

CDR3 nucleotide sequence: TGTGCCAGCAGCCAGAATCAGGCTAGCGGGTACCAAGAGACCCAGTACTTC. Amino acids: CASSQNQASGYQETQYF. The chain recombines TRBV21-1 with TRBJ2-5; TRBD2, the table's D call, lacks a check against the DNA. TRBV21-1 is listed as a pseudogene. The CDR3 totals 17 residues.

This rearrangement joins TRBV6-5 to TRBJ2-7; 14 bases map to TRBD2. CDR1 is MNHEY, CDR2 SVGAGI, per germline. V shed 6 bases and J 4 bases; nucleotides not matched to a gene: 5. The length of the CDR3 is 15 residues. The CDR3 loop is CASSRTSGGIYEQYF. In nucleotides, the CDR3 is TGTGCCAGCAGCAGGACTAGCGGGGGGATTTACGAGCAGTACTTC.

This clone was seen only a few times. The chain joins TRBV5-6 to TRBJ2-7; 7 nucleotides match TRBD1. The CDR3 is 14 residues long. V was clipped by 4 bases and J by 0 bases; unmatched bases: 4. Germline V lookup: CDR1 SGHDT, CDR2 YYEEEE. The CDR3 coding sequence is TGTGCCAGCAGCCCGACAGGGTACTCCTACGAGCAGTACTTC. It codes for CASSPTGYSYEQYF.

The chain uses TRBV27 and TRBJ1-1; D is undetermined. Trimming cost V 0 bases and J 5 bases, with 10 bases left between them. The CDR3 contains 14 residues. CDR1 is MNHEY, CDR2 SMNVEV, per germline (reference sequence). In DNA, the CDR3 is TGTGCCAGCAGTTTATCTTTCCCTACGACTGAAGCTTTCTTT. Its translation is CASSLSFPTTEAFF.

This clone was detected only a few times. Within the sample, other DNA sequences also encode this same CDR3. The V call is TRBV7-9, the J call TRBJ2-3, with 7 bases that match TRBD2. The germline CDR1 and CDR2 sequences are SEHNR and FQNEAQ (reference sequence). V lost 3 bases to trimming and J lost 1 base; unmatched junction nucleotides: 4. The CDR3 loop spans 15 amino acids. The CDR3 sequence is CASSLGGGRTDTQYF. The CDR3 bases are TGTGCCAGCAGCTTGGGCGGGGGACGCACAGATACGCAGTATTTT.

The genes are TRBV18 and TRBJ2-5; possible D gene TRBD2, 6 bases. Germline V gene sequence: CDR1 KGHSH, CDR2 LQKENI. The CDR3 runs to 15 residues. The V gene lost 0 bases and the J gene lost 2 bases, with 10 bases spanning the gap. CDR3 in amino acids: CASSPPIAVQETQYF. CDR3 DNA sequence: TGTGCCAGCTCACCACCGATAGCGGTACAAGAGACCCAGTACTTC.

The rearrangement joins TRBV28 to TRBJ2-7; D possibly corresponds to TRBD2 (6 bases). This CDR3 has 15 residues. V was clipped by 6 bases and J by 5 bases, with 20 bases between them. Looked up from germline, CDR1 is MDHEN and CDR2 is SYDVKM. This chain's CDR3 is CASSRGGAPIDEQYF. CDR3 sequence (DNA): TGTGCCAGCAGCCGTGGCGGGGCGCCCATCGACGAGCAGTACTTC.

V and J are TRBV13 and TRBJ2-5, with D perhaps matching TRBD1 (5 bases). The V gene lost 5 bases and the J gene lost 5 bases, with 24 bases spanning the gap. Germline lookup yields CDR1 PRHDT and CDR2 FYEKMQ (reference sequence). This CDR3 spans 17 amino acids. CDR3 sequence (DNA): TGTGCCAGCAGCCCTGGCAGGGTTAGAGTTACACCGGAGACCCAGTACTTC. Translated, it gives CASSPGRVRVTPETQYF.

This clone came up once. The chain recombines TRBV2 with TRBJ1-2, with D possibly TRBD1 on 5 matching bases. CDR1 is SNHLY and CDR2 is FYNNEI in the germline V gene. Trimming took 7 bases from V and 0 from J, leaving 15 bases between them. The CDR3 consists of 15 residues. CDR3 sequence: CASTGHPQANYGYTF. The CDR3 nucleotides are TGTGCCAGCACCGGACACCCCCAGGCTAACTATGGCTACACCTTC.

This chain links TRBV28 with TRBJ1-5; D is ambiguous. V was shortened by 7 bases and J by 6 bases, with 19 bases between the two germline ends. Germline-derived CDR1 and CDR2 are MDHEN and SYDVKM. The CDR3 totals 15 residues. This chain's CDR3 is CASTLPSAGIQPQHF. The CDR3 bases are TGTGCCAGCACCCTCCCCTCGGCGGGGATTCAGCCCCAGCATTTT.

This rearrangement joins TRBV11-2 to TRBJ1-3, with 7 bases aligning to TRBD1. V was clipped by 1 base and J by 0 bases; unmatched bases: 9. The CDR3 has 18 residues. The germline V gene encodes CDR1 SGHAT and CDR2 FQNNGV. This CDR3 reads CASSLAFPGQNSGNTIYF. DNA of the CDR3: TGTGCCAGCAGCTTAGCCTTCCCGGGACAGAACTCTGGAAACACCATATATTTT.

The V and J genes are TRBV4-3 and TRBJ1-2; 11 bases align to TRBD1. V gave up 2 bases and J gave up 1 base; unmatched junction bases: 12. Germline CDR1 and CDR2: LGHNA and YSLEER. The CDR3 loop spans 19 amino acids. The CDR3 loop is CASSQSLQGQGALNYGYTF. The CDR3 DNA reads TGCGCCAGCAGCCAATCACTCCAAGGACAGGGGGCCCTTAACTATGGCTACACCTTC.

This rearrangement joins TRBV2 to TRBJ2-3; the match to TRBD2 covers 12 bases. The CDR3 consists of 16 residues. Germline V gives CDR1 SNHLY, CDR2 FYNNEI. The J segment lost 1 base and the V segment lost 5 bases, leaving 4 bases of the junction unmatched. The CDR3 DNA sequence: TGTGCCAGCAGTAGGACTAGCGGGGTTGGCACAGATACGCAGTATTTT. Translated: CASSRTSGVGTDTQYF.

The rearrangement uses TRBV5-1 and TRBJ2-7, with TRBD2 identical over 14 bases. J gave up 9 bases and V 4 bases, and 9 bases lay outside the gene matches. Germline V lookup: CDR1 SGHRS, CDR2 YFSETQ. This CDR3 region has 15 residues. The CDR3 DNA reads as TGCGCCAGCAGCACCGGGACTAGCGGGGGCGGAACGCAGTACTTC. Translating it yields CASSTGTSGGGTQYF.

The chain links TRBV4-3 to TRBJ2-5, with 7 bases matching TRBD2. Germline CDR1 and CDR2: LGHNA and YSLEER. V shed 5 bases and J 3 bases; nucleotides not matched to a gene: 12. The CDR3 has 16 residues. CDR3 in DNA: TGCGCCAGCAGCTCCAGCCAATATGCGGGGGAAGAGACCCAGTACTTC. It is translated as CASSSSQYAGEETQYF.

The chain combines TRBV5-6 with TRBJ1-3; 7 nucleotides agree with TRBD1. The germline gives CDR1 SGHDT, CDR2 YYEEEE. With V trimmed by 0 bases and J by 0 bases, 6 bases remained unmatched. This CDR3 is built from 17 residues. The CDR3 loop is CASSLGFGTVSGNTIYF. CDR3 nucleotides: TGTGCCAGCAGCTTGGGTTTTGGGACAGTCTCTGGAAACACCATATATTTT. The complete variable domain, with remaining parts taken from reference TRBV5-6 and TRBJ1-3, reads DAGVTQSPTHLIKTRGQQVTLRCSPKSGHDTVSWYQQALGQGPQFIFQYYEEEERQRGNFPDRFSGHQFPNYSSELNVNALLLGDSALYLCASSLGFGTVSGNTIYFGEGSWLTVV.

This chain links TRBV12-3 or TRBV12-4 with TRBJ2-1; possibly TRBD2 for D (6 bases). This CDR3 is built from 11 residues. The ends were cut back, 6 bases at V and 9 bases at J, with 9 bases in the middle. CDR3 loop: CASRAGGEQFF. DNA for the CDR3: TGTGCCAGCAGGGCCGGGGGTGAGCAGTTCTTC.

This chain uses TRBV2 with TRBJ1-1, with 8 bases aligning to TRBD1. In germline, CDR1 is SNHLY, CDR2 FYNNEI. J gave up 4 bases and V 5 bases, and 6 bases lay outside the gene matches. This CDR3 region has 14 residues. This CDR3 is CASSTDRGGTEAFF. DNA of the CDR3: TGTGCCAGCAGTACCGACAGGGGTGGCACTGAAGCTTTCTTT.

This clone was seen more than once but under ten times. The chain is built from TRBV28 and TRBJ1-6, with D perhaps TRBD1 (6 bases). The V and J ends lost 5 bases and 8 bases respectively, with 25 bases between them. The CDR3 is 18 residues long. From germline, CDR1 is MDHEN and CDR2 SYDVKM. In DNA form, the CDR3 reads TGTGCCAGCAGTGACTCCCCCTGGCTGGGGGCCCAGGATTCACCCCTCCACTTT. It yields the protein CASSDSPWLGAQDSPLHF.

The chain uses TRBV29-1 and TRBJ2-5; D not resolved. The ends were cut back, 5 bases at V and 7 bases at J, with 11 bases in the middle. This CDR3 is built from 11 residues. From germline, CDR1 is SQVTM and CDR2 ANQGSEA. The CDR3 loop is CSVTALGTQYF. In DNA, the CDR3 is TGCAGCGTTACAGCCTTGGGGACCCAGTACTTC.

The chain joins TRBV24-1 to TRBJ2-1; D possibly corresponds to TRBD2 (5 bases). The germline V gene encodes CDR1 KGHDR and CDR2 SFDVKD. The CDR3 is made up of 15 amino acids. Between the trimmed V and J ends, which lost 7 bases and 4 bases, there was a span of 16 bases. The CDR3, as DNA: TGTGCCACCAGCGAGAGAGAGAGAGGGTACAATGAGCAGTTCTTC. Protein: CATSERERGYNEQFF.

This CDR3 is CASSPGTGHYTQYF. For the CDR3, the DNA is TGTGCCAGCAGTCCCGGGACAGGACATTATACGCAGTATTTT. The chain has TRBV6-5 and TRBJ2-3; TRBD1 matches 8 bases. Germline V CDR1 and CDR2: MNHEY, SVGAGI. V was pared by 5 bases and J by 7 bases, with 8 bases of the junction left unmatched. There are 14 residues in the CDR3.

V is TRBV18 and J is TRBJ1-5; a possible D gene is TRBD1 (6 bases). With 3 bases removed from V and 6 bases from J, the gap between germline ends came to 12 bases. Germline CDR1 reads KGHSH; CDR2 reads LQKENI. The CDR3 loop spans 14 amino acids. CDR3 in amino acids: CASSPAGAGQPQHF. The CDR3 region has the DNA TGTGCCAGCTCACCGGCGGGGGCTGGTCAGCCCCAGCATTTT.